This T cell receptor beta chain was sequenced for a study of T-cell memory formation after mild COVID-19. This clonotype was seen only a few times. What it binds is not known. The CDR3 runs to 18 residues. V was shortened by 2 bases and J by 7 bases, with 24 bases between the two germline ends. The germline gives CDR1 ENHRY, CDR2 SYGVKD. From the 5' RACE reads, TCRdb called clonotypes with MiXCR, one entry per CDR3 protein. The repertoire holds approximately 400,000 distinct CDR3 sequences, with roughly a quarter as singletons. Study-wide points: Contracting CD4+ clones sat mainly in CM and EM; CD8+ in EMRA.

The receptor's source is an adult woman who had mild COVID-19 (a few samples of this study predate the infection). Cell type and time point are not known. J is TRBJ2-1 and V is TRBV10-3, with D perhaps TRBD2 (6 bases). The sequenced sample consisted of PBMCs or a T cell subset sorted from them (not recorded which). The CDR3 loop is CAISEARMGGLVWNEQFF. In nucleotides, the CDR3 is TGTGCCATCAGTGAGGCCCGGATGGGGGGTCTAGTTTGGAATGAGCAGTTCTTC.